Included here is one T cell receptor beta chain sequence, with context. These data come from a study of blood T cell repertoires in COVID-19. Study background: Specimens from acute and convalescent COVID-19 originated in the United States, Italy and Spain.

Trimming at V came to 1 base and at J to 0 bases, leaving 6 bases not matched to a gene. In germline, CDR1 is LGHNA, CDR2 YSLEER. The CDR3 contains 17 residues. The data were produced by immunoSEQ multiplex PCR, yet TCRdb's version contains in-frame clones alone and is incomplete. In the table there are about 200,000 clones, less than 90% of which are singletons. Specimen: peripheral blood. The chain combines TRBV4-3 with TRBJ2-3, with 8 bases fitting TRBD2. The clonotype originates from a man aged 35 to 55 with acute or convalescent COVID-19. The CDR3: CASSQAERELSTDTQYF. The CDR3 DNA is TGCGCCAGCAGCCAAGCGGAGCGGGAGTTAAGCACAGATACGCAGTATTTT.